These 15 T cell receptor beta chains share one sample of origin, sequenced in a study of blood T cells in healthy people across ages. Together with a sample-barcoded 5' primer, a J-beta primer mix was included in a second PCR lasting roughly 6 to 12 cycles. TCRdb passed the 5' RACE reads through MiXCR, listing each CDR3 protein once. Of roughly 1,100,000 distinct CDR3 sequences in the sample, about 23% were seen once. This same sample was also taken into another study, of T cells of mothers and their children.

The sample comprised blood. The receptors originated from a girl aged 2 to 10 in good health.

V and J are TRBV2 and TRBJ2-7; a weak D match, TRBD2 (6 bases). The length of the CDR3 is 12 residues. The germline V and J ends were trimmed by 7 bases and 9 bases, with 16 bases remaining between them. The germline V gene encodes CDR1 SNHLY and CDR2 FYNNEI. CDR3 in amino acids: CASKVEGLGQYF. CDR3 in DNA: TGTGCCAGCAAGGTGGAGGGCTTGGGGCAGTACTTC.

Many counts were recorded for this clonotype. The chain couples TRBV12-5 to TRBJ2-5, with a possible D match to TRBD1 (5 bases). The CDR3 covers 13 residues. Trimming stripped 5 bases from V and 1 base from J, with 8 bases between. The germline gives CDR1 LGHNT, CDR2 FRNRAP. The CDR3 sequence: CASGLDTQETQYF. The CDR3 coding sequence is TGTGCTAGTGGTCTGGACACCCAAGAGACCCAGTACTTC.

This clonotype was seen just once. This sequence joins TRBV7-2 and TRBJ2-7; tentatively, D is TRBD1 (6 bases). This CDR3 is built from 15 residues. CDR1 is SGHTA and CDR2 is FQGNSA in the germline V gene. Trimming stripped 1 base from V and 2 bases from J, with 12 bases between. CDR3 coding DNA: TGTGCCAGCAGCTTAGATACAGGGTGGGCCTACGAGCAGTACTTC. It specifies CASSLDTGWAYEQYF.

This sequence joins TRBV20-1 and TRBJ2-5; TRBD2 matches at 9 bases. The J call may be faulty, since TRBJ2-7 better matches the DNA end. Germline-derived CDR1 and CDR2 are DFQATT and SNEGSKA (reference sequence). This CDR3 comprises 15 residues. The CDR3 loop is CSAEVLAGPSYEQYF. The CDR3 nucleotides are TGCAGTGCCGAGGTGCTAGCGGGGCCCTCCTACGAGCAGTACTTC.

The CDR3 sequence: CASMRLLGAPSVSNTGELFF. In nucleotides, the CDR3 is TGTGCCAGCATGCGCCTACTAGGGGCACCATCCGTCTCGAACACCGGGGAGCTGTTTTTT. The rearrangement links TRBV27 to TRBJ2-2; D is possibly TRBD1 or TRBD2 (5 bases each). The CDR3 is 20 amino acids. Trimming took 7 bases from V and 0 from J, leaving 27 bases between them. Germline V CDR1 and CDR2: MNHEY, SMNVEV (reference sequence).

The table lists this clonotype with a few counts. This chain uses TRBV12-3 or TRBV12-4 with TRBJ2-5; TRBD2 is a possible D gene (7 bases). V lost 7 bases to trimming and J lost 1 base, with 10 bases between them. This CDR3 has 13 amino acids. The chain's CDR3 is CASIGGLQETQYF. For the CDR3, the DNA is TGTGCCAGCATCGGGGGGCTCCAAGAGACCCAGTACTTC.

This chain joins TRBV12-3 or TRBV12-4 and TRBJ1-3, with D hard to call. V gave up 3 bases and J gave up 5 bases, with 8 bases separating them. The CDR3 covers 13 residues. The CDR3 nucleotides are TGTGCCAGCAGTTTCGTGGAACGAAACACCATATATTTT. It is translated as CASSFVERNTIYF.

The chain is built from TRBV6-1 and TRBJ2-1; no reliable D call. Near its end, the DNA agrees better with TRBJ2-7, so the J call may be wrong. The CDR3 is 13 amino acids. Germline CDR1 MNHNS, CDR2 SASEGT. The CDR3 reads CASSEGSTYEQYF. The CDR3 DNA is TGTGCCAGCAGTGAGGGGTCCACCTACGAGCAGTACTTC.

This chain connects TRBV7-9 to TRBJ2-7; D may be TRBD1 or TRBD2 (5 bases each). Between the trimmed V and J ends, which lost 3 bases and 4 bases, there was a span of 13 bases. CDR3 length: 14 amino acids. The V gene's germline CDR1 is SEHNR and CDR2 FQNEAQ (reference sequence). DNA for the CDR3: TGTGCCAGCAGCTTCGTCCCGGGACCTTACGAGCAGTACTTC. This encodes CASSFVPGPYEQYF.

In regard to this clonotype: Germline is not matched at one junction end, which may reflect a read error. This chain uses TRBV12-3 or TRBV12-4 with TRBJ1-5, with 11 bases identical to TRBD1. The CDR3 has 14 residues. CDR3: CASTLGTGGQPQHF. The CDR3 DNA reads as TGTGCCAGCACTTTAGGGACAGGGGGGCAGCCCCAGCATTTT.

The chain joins TRBV29-1 to TRBJ1-1; D is ambiguous. Germline CDR1 and CDR2: SQVTM and ANQGSEA. This CDR3 is built from 14 residues. V shed 6 bases and J shed 1 base, with 15 bases lying between them. The CDR3 bases are TGCAGCGTAGAGGACGGCAAGGAGAACACTGAAGCTTTCTTT. Residues: CSVEDGKENTEAFF.

This clonotype was recorded a few times. The V gene is TRBV19, the J gene TRBJ1-4; no firm D call. Per germline, CDR1 LNHDA and CDR2 SQIVND (reference sequence). The CDR3 has 16 amino acids. Trimming took 5 bases from V and 0 from J, leaving 13 bases between them. The CDR3 loop is CASSFQRVATNEKLFF. The CDR3 bases are TGTGCCAGTAGTTTCCAAAGAGTTGCAACTAATGAAAAACTGTTTTTT.

V and J are TRBV3-1 and TRBJ2-7; D tentatively fits TRBD1 or TRBD2 (5 bases each). Deletions cut 1 base from V and 4 bases from J, with 14 bases between. This CDR3 is built from 15 residues. Germline V gives CDR1 LGHDT, CDR2 YNNKEL (reference sequence). The CDR3 coding sequence is TGTGCCAGCAGCCAAGGGACCCTAGGGGAGTACGAGCAGTACTTC. Translating it yields CASSQGTLGEYEQYF.

This chain uses TRBV12-3 or TRBV12-4 with TRBJ2-3; D call uncertain. V lost 3 bases and J 0 bases, leaving 7 bases between the germline ends. The CDR3 is 14 amino acids. The CDR3 here is CASSLWTSTDTQYF. In nucleotides, the CDR3 is TGTGCCAGCAGTTTGTGGACCAGCACAGATACGCAGTATTTT.

The chain is built from TRBV7-6 and TRBJ1-4, with D tentatively TRBD1 (6 bases). Germline V gene data show CDR1 as SGHVS and CDR2 as FNYEAQ. The V end was cut by 4 bases, the J end by 14 bases, with 17 bases between. This CDR3 is built from 13 residues. CDR3 sequence reads: CASSSRQGSSLFF. The CDR3 DNA reads TGTGCCAGCAGCTCGCGGCAGGGGAGTTCGCTGTTTTTT.